The rows below give T cell receptor beta chains drawn from one sample of a study of STAT5B mutations in CD4+ large granular lymphocyte leukemia. Sequencing used immunoSEQ multiplex PCR; TCRdb keeps in-frame clones, though not all of them. The sample carries about 21,000 clones, more than 65% recorded once. The material sequenced was CD4+ T cells from blood buffy coats. These receptors all come from a human donor in good health. CDR3s include the opening cysteine and the closing phenylalanine or tryptophan. The D gene is left open where the match is weak. Clone size appears in some rows only: once, few, many, or a class for an expanded clone.

abundance: once; v_gene: TRBV7-2; d_gene: -; j_gene: TRBJ1-1; CDR3nt: TGTGCCAGCAGCTTAGAGTTTGGACAGACGAACACTGAAGCTTTCTTT; CDR3aa: CASSLEFGQTNTEAFF
abundance: once; v_gene: TRBV6-1; d_gene: -; j_gene: TRBJ1-2; CDR3nt: TGTGCCAGTGGGGCCCTTTCGGGCTACACCTTC; CDR3aa: CASGALSGYTF
abundance: -; v_gene: TRBV18; d_gene: -; j_gene: TRBJ2-5; CDR3nt: TGTGCCAGCTCACCACCGGGGAACCTCTACCAAGAGACCCAGTACTTC; CDR3aa: CASSPPGNLYQETQYF
abundance: -; v_gene: TRBV30; d_gene: TRBD1; j_gene: TRBJ2-7; CDR3nt: TGTGCCTGGAGTGTTGGGACAGGGTTAGGCGGGAAGTTACGGGAGCAGTACTTC; CDR3aa: CAWSVGTGLGGKLREQYF
abundance: -; v_gene: TRBV2; d_gene: -; j_gene: TRBJ2-5; CDR3nt: TGTGCCAGCAGTCCGATGCTACTAAAAGAGACCCAGTACTTC; CDR3aa: CASSPMLLKETQYF
abundance: -; v_gene: TRBV19; d_gene: TRBD2; j_gene: TRBJ2-1; CDR3nt: TGTGCCAGTAGTGCCGCGGGAGGGCCGTGGAAGGAGCAGTTCTTC; CDR3aa: CASSAAGGPWKEQFF
abundance: few; v_gene: TRBV5-8; d_gene: TRBD2; j_gene: TRBJ2-7; CDR3nt: TGTGCCAGCAGCGACGGGACTAGCGGTTACGAGCAGTACTTC; CDR3aa: CASSDGTSGYEQYF
abundance: -; v_gene: TRBV10-2; d_gene: -; j_gene: TRBJ2-2; CDR3nt: TGCGCCAGCAGTGAAGTGGGACCGAAGGCCGGGGAGCTGTTTTTT; CDR3aa: CASSEVGPKAGELFF
abundance: -; v_gene: TRBV29-1; d_gene: -; j_gene: TRBJ1-5; CDR3nt: TGCAGCGTTGTTACCGGGGGCTACAGCAATCAGCCCCAGCATTTT; CDR3aa: CSVVTGGYSNQPQHF
abundance: few; v_gene: TRBV18; d_gene: -; j_gene: TRBJ1-1; CDR3nt: TGTGCCAGCTCACCGGGGGGGGGCTACACTGAAGCTTTCTTT; CDR3aa: CASSPGGGYTEAFF
abundance: -; v_gene: TRBV5-8; d_gene: -; j_gene: TRBJ1-2; CDR3nt: TGTGCCAGCAGCGGGCGGGGAGGCTATGGCTACACCTTC; CDR3aa: CASSGRGGYGYTF
abundance: -; v_gene: TRBV14; d_gene: TRBD1; j_gene: TRBJ2-5; CDR3nt: TGTGCCAGCAGCCAAGATCGATGGCGGACAGGGGCTGGGGGAGAGACCCAGTACTTC; CDR3aa: CASSQDRWRTGAGGETQYF
abundance: -; v_gene: TRBV5-1; d_gene: -; j_gene: TRBJ1-1; CDR3nt: TGCGCCAGCAGCGTACAGGGTTTAGATAACACTGAAGCTTTCTTT; CDR3aa: CASSVQGLDNTEAFF
abundance: -; v_gene: TRBV18; d_gene: TRBD1; j_gene: TRBJ2-7; CDR3nt: TGTGCCAGCTCAGACAGACAGGGCGGCGAGCAGTACTTC; CDR3aa: CASSDRQGGEQYF
abundance: -; v_gene: TRBV5-1; d_gene: TRBD1; j_gene: TRBJ1-1; CDR3nt: TGCGCCAGCAGCTGGGACAGCGTGAACACTGAAGCTTTCTTT; CDR3aa: CASSWDSVNTEAFF
abundance: once; v_gene: TRBV5-6; d_gene: TRBD1; j_gene: TRBJ1-2; CDR3nt: TGTGCCAGCAGCGAAGGGACAGGAGGGAGCTATGGCTACACCTTC; CDR3aa: CASSEGTGGSYGYTF
abundance: -; v_gene: TRBV12-5; d_gene: TRBD2; j_gene: TRBJ2-1; CDR3nt: TGTGCTAGTGGTTGGGACCTCCTAGCGGCTTACAATGAGCAGTTCTTC; CDR3aa: CASGWDLLAAYNEQFF
abundance: -; v_gene: TRBV19; d_gene: -; j_gene: TRBJ1-2; CDR3nt: TGTGCCAGTAGTATCAAAGGGTACTATGGCTACACCTTC; CDR3aa: CASSIKGYYGYTF
abundance: -; v_gene: TRBV4-3; d_gene: -; j_gene: TRBJ1-3; CDR3nt: TGCGCCAGCAGCCAAGGGTGGGGGGTGAACACCATATATTTT; CDR3aa: CASSQGWGVNTIYF
abundance: -; v_gene: TRBV9; d_gene: TRBD2; j_gene: TRBJ2-1; CDR3nt: TGTGCCAGCAGCCCCACTAGCGGGGGGTACAATGAGCAGTTCTTC; CDR3aa: CASSPTSGGYNEQFF
abundance: -; v_gene: TRBV18; d_gene: TRBD2; j_gene: TRBJ2-7; CDR3nt: TGTGCCAGCTCACCGGGACTAGCGGAGCAGCAGTACTTC; CDR3aa: CASSPGLAEQQYF
abundance: -; v_gene: TRBV19; d_gene: -; j_gene: TRBJ2-5; CDR3nt: TGTGCCAGTAACCCTACACTTCGGGGAGGCGAGACCCAGTACTTC; CDR3aa: CASNPTLRGGETQYF
abundance: few; v_gene: TRBV7-2; d_gene: -; j_gene: TRBJ1-5; CDR3nt: TGTGCCAGCAGCTTAACCAAAGGGGGCAATCAGCCCCAGCATTTT; CDR3aa: CASSLTKGGNQPQHF
abundance: -; v_gene: TRBV9; d_gene: TRBD2; j_gene: TRBJ2-1; CDR3nt: TGTGCCAGCAGCGGAAGCAGCAGCCCGGGACTAGCGGTTTACAATGAGCAGTTCTTC; CDR3aa: CASSGSSSPGLAVYNEQFF
abundance: -; v_gene: TRBV10-3; d_gene: -; j_gene: TRBJ2-7; CDR3nt: TGTGCCATCAGTGAGTCGATGGGGGGCGCTTCCCACGAGCAGTACTTC; CDR3aa: CAISESMGGASHEQYF
abundance: -; v_gene: TRBV19; d_gene: -; j_gene: TRBJ1-2; CDR3nt: TGTGCCAGTAGTAGGGGGACGGTTAACTATGGCTACACCTTC; CDR3aa: CASSRGTVNYGYTF
abundance: -; v_gene: TRBV19; d_gene: TRBD1; j_gene: TRBJ2-7; CDR3nt: TGTGCCAGTAAGGGAAGACAGGGGGCCAACGAGCAGTACTTC; CDR3aa: CASKGRQGANEQYF
abundance: -; v_gene: TRBV29-1; d_gene: TRBD1; j_gene: TRBJ2-5; CDR3nt: TGCAGCGTTGAAAAGGGGACAGGGGGCATTGAGACCCAGTACTTC; CDR3aa: CSVEKGTGGIETQYF
abundance: -; v_gene: TRBV15; d_gene: -; j_gene: TRBJ1-4; CDR3nt: TGTGCCACCAGCGCTGGAAAGGGCCCTAATGAAAAACTGTTTTTT; CDR3aa: CATSAGKGPNEKLFF
abundance: few; v_gene: TRBV15; d_gene: -; j_gene: TRBJ1-2; CDR3nt: TGTGCCACCAGCACAAAGACGTATTGGGGCTACACCTTC; CDR3aa: CATSTKTYWGYTF
abundance: -; v_gene: TRBV19; d_gene: -; j_gene: TRBJ1-3; CDR3nt: TGTGCCAGTAGTTCCAATACGGGAAACACCATATATTTT; CDR3aa: CASSSNTGNTIYF
abundance: once; v_gene: TRBV10-3; d_gene: TRBD2; j_gene: TRBJ2-2; CDR3nt: TGTGCCATCAAAGGACTAGCGGGAGGTTCTAGCCTGAACACCGGGGAGCTGTTTTTT; CDR3aa: CAIKGLAGGSSLNTGELFF
abundance: -; v_gene: TRBV30; d_gene: -; j_gene: TRBJ2-1; CDR3nt: TGTGCCTGGAGTGTATCTGGGGGCCTAGCGGACCGCAATGAGCAGTTCTTC; CDR3aa: CAWSVSGGLADRNEQFF